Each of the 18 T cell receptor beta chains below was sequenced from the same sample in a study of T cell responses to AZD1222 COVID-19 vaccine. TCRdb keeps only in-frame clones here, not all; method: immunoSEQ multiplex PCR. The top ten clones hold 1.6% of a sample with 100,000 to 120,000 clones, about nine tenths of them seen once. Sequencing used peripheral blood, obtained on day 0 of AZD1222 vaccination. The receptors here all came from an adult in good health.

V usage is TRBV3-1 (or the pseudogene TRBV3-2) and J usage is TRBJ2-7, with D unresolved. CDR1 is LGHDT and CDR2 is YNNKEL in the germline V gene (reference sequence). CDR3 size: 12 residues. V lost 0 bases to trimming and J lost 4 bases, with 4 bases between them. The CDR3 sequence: CASSQESYEQYF. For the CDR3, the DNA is TGTGCCAGCAGCCAAGAGTCTTACGAGCAGTACTTC.

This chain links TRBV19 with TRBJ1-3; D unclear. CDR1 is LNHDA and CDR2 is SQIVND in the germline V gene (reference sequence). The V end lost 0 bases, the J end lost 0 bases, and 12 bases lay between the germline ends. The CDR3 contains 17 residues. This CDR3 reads CASSIDLGTSSGNTIYF. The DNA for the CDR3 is TGTGCCAGTAGTATAGATCTGGGCACCTCCTCTGGAAACACCATATATTTT.

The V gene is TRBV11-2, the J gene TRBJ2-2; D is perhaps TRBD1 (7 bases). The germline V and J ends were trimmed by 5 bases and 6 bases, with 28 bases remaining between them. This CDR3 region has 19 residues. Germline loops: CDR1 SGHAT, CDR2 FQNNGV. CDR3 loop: CASSARQGGPNGVPGELFF. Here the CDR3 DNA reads TGTGCCAGCAGCGCCCGACAGGGAGGCCCCAATGGAGTGCCCGGGGAGCTGTTTTTT.

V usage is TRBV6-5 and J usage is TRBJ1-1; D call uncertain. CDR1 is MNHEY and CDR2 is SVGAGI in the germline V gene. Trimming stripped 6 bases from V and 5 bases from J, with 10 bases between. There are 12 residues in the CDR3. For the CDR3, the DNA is TGTGCCAGCAGCCATACCTTTACTGAAGCTTTCTTT. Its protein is CASSHTFTEAFF.

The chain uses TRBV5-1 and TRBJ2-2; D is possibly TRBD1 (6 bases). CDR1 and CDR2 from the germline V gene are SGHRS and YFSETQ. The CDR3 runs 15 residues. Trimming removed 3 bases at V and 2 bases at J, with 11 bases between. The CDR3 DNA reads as TGCGCCAGCAGCTGGGCGGACAGCAACACCGGGGAGCTGTTTTTT. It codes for CASSWADSNTGELFF.

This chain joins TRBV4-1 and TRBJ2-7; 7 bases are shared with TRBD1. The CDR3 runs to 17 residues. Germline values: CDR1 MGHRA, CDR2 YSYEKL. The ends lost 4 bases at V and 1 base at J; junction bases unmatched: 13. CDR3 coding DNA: TGCGCCAGCAGCCCTATCCACGACAGGGAAATTTCCTACGAGCAGTACTTC. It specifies CASSPIHDREISYEQYF.

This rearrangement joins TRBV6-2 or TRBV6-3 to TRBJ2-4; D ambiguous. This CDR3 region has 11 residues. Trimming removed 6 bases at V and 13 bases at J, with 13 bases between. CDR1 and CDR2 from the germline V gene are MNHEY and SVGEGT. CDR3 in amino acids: CASSDTGLQYF. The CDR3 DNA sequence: TGTGCCAGCAGCGACACTGGGTTACAGTACTTC.

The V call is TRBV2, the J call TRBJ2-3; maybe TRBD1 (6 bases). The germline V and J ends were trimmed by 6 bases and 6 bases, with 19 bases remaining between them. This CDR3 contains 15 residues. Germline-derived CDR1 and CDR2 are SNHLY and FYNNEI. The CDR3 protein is CASRGSAGVVDTQYF. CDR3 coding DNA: TGTGCCAGCAGAGGGTCGGCAGGGGTTGTGGATACGCAGTATTTT.

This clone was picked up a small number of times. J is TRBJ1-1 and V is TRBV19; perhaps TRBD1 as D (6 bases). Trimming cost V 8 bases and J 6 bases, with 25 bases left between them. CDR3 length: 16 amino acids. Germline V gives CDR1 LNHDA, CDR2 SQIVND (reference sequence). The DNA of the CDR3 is TGTGCCAGTTCCAATTGGACAGAGCCTATGGTGGCTGAAGCTTTCTTT. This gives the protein CASSNWTEPMVAEAFF. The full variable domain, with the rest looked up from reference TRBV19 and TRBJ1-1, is DGGITQSPKYLFRKEGQNVTLSCEQNLNHDAMYWYRQDPGQGLRLIYYSQIVNDFQKGDIAEGYSVSREKKESFPLTVTSAQKNPTAFYLCASSNWTEPMVAEAFFGQGTRLTVV.

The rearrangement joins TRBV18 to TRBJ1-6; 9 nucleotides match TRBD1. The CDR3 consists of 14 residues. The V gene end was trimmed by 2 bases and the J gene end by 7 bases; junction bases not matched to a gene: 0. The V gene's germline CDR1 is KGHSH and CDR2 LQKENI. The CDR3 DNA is TGTGCCAGCTCACCAGGGACAGGGAATTCACCCCTCCACTTT. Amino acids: CASSPGTGNSPLHF.

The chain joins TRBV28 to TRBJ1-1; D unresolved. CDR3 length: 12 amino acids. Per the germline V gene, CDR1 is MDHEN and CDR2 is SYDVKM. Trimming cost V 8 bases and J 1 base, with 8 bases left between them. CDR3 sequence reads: CASSRGNTEAFF. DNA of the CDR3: TGTGCCAGCTCGAGAGGGAACACTGAAGCTTTCTTT.

The CDR3 region is CASSDTHGYTF. The CDR3 nucleotides are TGTGCCAGCAGTGACACCCATGGCTACACCTTC. The chain couples TRBV2 to TRBJ1-2; no definite D call. The CDR3 is 11 amino acids. V was cut by 3 bases and J by 6 bases, with 5 bases left in between. Germline CDR1 is SNHLY and CDR2 is FYNNEI. The whole variable domain, filled in from reference TRBV2 and TRBJ1-2, reads EPEVTQTPSHQVTQMGQEVILRCVPISNHLYFYWYRQILGQKVEFLVSFYNNEISEKSEIFDDQFSVERPDGSNFTLKIRSTKLEDSAMYFCASSDTHGYTFGSGTRLTVV.

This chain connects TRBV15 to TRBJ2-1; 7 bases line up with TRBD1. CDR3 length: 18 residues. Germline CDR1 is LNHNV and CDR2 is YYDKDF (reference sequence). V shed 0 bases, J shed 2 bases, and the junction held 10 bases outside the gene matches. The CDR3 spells CATSRDSEGAMPYNEQFF. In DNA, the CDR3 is TGTGCCACCAGCAGAGATAGCGAGGGGGCGATGCCCTACAATGAGCAGTTCTTC.

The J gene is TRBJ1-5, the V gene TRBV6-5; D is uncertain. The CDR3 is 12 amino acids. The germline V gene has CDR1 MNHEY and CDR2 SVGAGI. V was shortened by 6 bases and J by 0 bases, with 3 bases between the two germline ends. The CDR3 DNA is TGTGCCAGCAGGGGTAGCAATCAGCCCCAGCATTTT. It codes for CASRGSNQPQHF.

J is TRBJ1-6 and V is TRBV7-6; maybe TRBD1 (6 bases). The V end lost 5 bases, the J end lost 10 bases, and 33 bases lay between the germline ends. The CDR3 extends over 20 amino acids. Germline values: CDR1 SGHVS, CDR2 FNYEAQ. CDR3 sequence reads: CASSRDILQPLGIVSSPLHF. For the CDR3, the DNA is TGTGCCAGCAGCCGGGACATTTTACAACCTCTAGGAATAGTCAGCTCACCCCTCCACTTT.

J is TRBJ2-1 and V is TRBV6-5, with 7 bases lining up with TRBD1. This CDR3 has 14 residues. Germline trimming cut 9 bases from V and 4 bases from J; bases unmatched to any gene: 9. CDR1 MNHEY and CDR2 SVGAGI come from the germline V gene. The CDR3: CASTGTANYNEQFF. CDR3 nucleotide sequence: TGTGCCAGTACCGGGACAGCTAATTACAATGAGCAGTTCTTC.

CDR3 bases: TGTGCCAGCAGCCTCGGACAGGTTGGTGGCTACACCTTC. This codes for CASSLGQVGGYTF. The rearrangement links TRBV12-3 or TRBV12-4 to TRBJ1-2; the match to TRBD1 covers 7 bases. V lost 6 bases to trimming and J lost 7 bases; unmatched junction nucleotides: 8. CDR3 length: 13 amino acids.

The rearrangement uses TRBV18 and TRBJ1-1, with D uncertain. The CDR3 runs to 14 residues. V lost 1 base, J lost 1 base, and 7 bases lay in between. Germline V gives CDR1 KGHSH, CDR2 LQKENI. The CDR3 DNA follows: TGTGCCAGCTCACCACAGGGCGGGAACACTGAAGCTTTCTTT. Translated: CASSPQGGNTEAFF. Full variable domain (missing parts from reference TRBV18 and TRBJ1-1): NAGVMQNPRHLVRRRGQEARLRCSPMKGHSHVYWYRQLPEEGLKFMVYLQKENIIDESGMPKERFSAEFPKEGPSILRIQQVVRGDSAAYFCASSPQGGNTEAFFGQGTRLTVV.